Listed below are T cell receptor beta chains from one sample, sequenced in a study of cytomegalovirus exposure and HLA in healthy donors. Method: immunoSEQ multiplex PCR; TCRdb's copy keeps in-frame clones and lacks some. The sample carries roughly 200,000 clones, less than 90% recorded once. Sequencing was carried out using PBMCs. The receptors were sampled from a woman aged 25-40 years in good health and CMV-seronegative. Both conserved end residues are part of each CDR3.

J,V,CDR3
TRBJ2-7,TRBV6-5,CASRNIGEDEQYF
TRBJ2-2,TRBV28,CASSLRGLETGELFF
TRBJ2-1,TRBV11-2,CASSPIRGPNYNEQFF
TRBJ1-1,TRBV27,CASSAQGNTEAFF
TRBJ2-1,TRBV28,CASSLGGSRSYNEQFF
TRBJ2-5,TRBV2,CASSELGGETQYF
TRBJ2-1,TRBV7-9,CASSLGGDFNEQFF
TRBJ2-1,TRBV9,CASSVGSYYNEQFF
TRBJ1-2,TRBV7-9,CASSLGSSEGYTF
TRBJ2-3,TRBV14,CASSQDPGRADTQYF
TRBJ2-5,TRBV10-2,CASRTSGNWETQYF
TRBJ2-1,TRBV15,CATKKVWGHKTYNEQFF
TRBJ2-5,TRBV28,CASSLLEGERYF
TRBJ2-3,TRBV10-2,CASRLGLAGVADTQYF
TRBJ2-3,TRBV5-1,CASSLAPSGTSTDTQYF
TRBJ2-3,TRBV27,CASRLPGLRVTDTQYF
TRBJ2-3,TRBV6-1,CASSWTSGSSDTQYF
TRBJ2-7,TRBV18,CASSPEGGSYEQYF
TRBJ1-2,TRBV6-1,CASRGQGIYVYGYTF
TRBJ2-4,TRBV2,CASSEVLPVAAKNIQYF
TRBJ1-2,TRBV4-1,CASSQDRQDFYGYTF
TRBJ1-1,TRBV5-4,CASSFRTGDQTEAFF
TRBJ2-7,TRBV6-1,CASSEVPVAGAYEQYF
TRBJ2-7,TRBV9,CASSAGQDFYEQYF
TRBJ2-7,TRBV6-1,CASIRGRVAYEQYF
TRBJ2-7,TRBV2,CASSEGGGRYEQYF
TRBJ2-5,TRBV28,CASSLPDRGQETQYF
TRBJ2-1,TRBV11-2,CASSKRGGRYNEQFF
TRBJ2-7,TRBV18,CASSPRAAPYEQYF
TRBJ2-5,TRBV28,CASSLDRGETQYF
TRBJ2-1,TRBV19,CASSATSGSFNNEQFF